This T cell receptor (beta chain) was recovered during a study of blood T cell repertoires in COVID-19. On the study more broadly: PBMCs, B-cell-depleted T cells, or T cells provided the cDNA or gDNA that made up the material.

Cohort allocation depended upon clinical history that participants reported. Measured with immunoSEQ multiplex PCR; TCRdb has only the in-frame clones, and not every one. The profile covers hundreds of thousands of clones, with 88% appearing a single time and around 1% taken by the ten largest. V lost 6 bases, J lost 6 bases, and 8 bases stayed unmatched. Germline V CDR1 and CDR2: SNHLY, FYNNEI. CDR3 length: 15 residues. The chain is built from TRBV2 and TRBJ2-2; 9 bases line up with TRBD1. The sequence came from a woman in her twenties or thirties who had recovered from COVID-19. Sample: PBMCs or T cells enriched from blood (not recorded which). CDR3 in DNA: TGTGCCAGCAGACGCGACCGGACAGGGGCCGGGGAGCTGTTTTTT. This gives the protein CASRRDRTGAGELFF.